Below, 21 T cell receptor beta chains from the same sample are listed, as sequenced in a study of Ad26.COV2.S vaccination and SARS-CoV-2 variants. The repertoire was sequenced with immunoSEQ multiplex PCR; TCRdb's copy has only in-frame clones and lacks some. The sample lists hundreds of thousands of clones, roughly 85% occurring once. Described treatment: roughly 20 received Ad26.COV2.S at low or high dose, single or two shots; about 5 received placebo; per-sample allocation not given. Specimen acquisition occurred on day 63 following the initial vaccine or placebo injection. Sequenced material: peripheral blood, taken in a trial of Ad26.COV2.S vaccine versus placebo. The receptor source for this set is a person aged 18-65 years who received the Ad26.COV2.S COVID-19 vaccine or a placebo.

J is TRBJ1-5 and V is TRBV15, with D maybe TRBD1 (5 bases). V dropped 5 bases and J dropped 0 bases, with 17 bases sitting between them. CDR1 is LNHNV, CDR2 YYDKDF, per germline (reference sequence). The CDR3 runs to 17 residues. The CDR3 DNA reads TGTGCCACCAGCGACCCGACCGGGACGGTTAGCAATCAGCCCCAGCATTTT. It codes for CATSDPTGTVSNQPQHF. Supplemented by reference TRBV15 and TRBJ1-5, the full variable domain reads DAMVIQNPRYQVTQFGKPVTLSCSQTLNHNVMYWYQQKSSQAPKLLFHYYDKDFNNEADTPDNFQSRRPNTSFCFLDIRSPGLGDTAMYLCATSDPTGTVSNQPQHFGDGTRLSIL.

This chain links TRBV19 with TRBJ1-5, with D tentatively TRBD1 (5 bases). In germline, CDR1 is LNHDA, CDR2 SQIVND (reference sequence). CDR3 size: 15 residues. The V gene lost 3 bases and the J gene lost 0 bases, with 9 bases spanning the gap. CDR3 nucleotides: TGTGCCAGTAGTATGTGGGGGGGTAGCAATCAGCCCCAGCATTTT. It translates to CASSMWGGSNQPQHF.

The V gene is TRBV12-3 or TRBV12-4, the J gene TRBJ1-3; D ambiguous. Trimming pared 8 bases from V and 2 bases from J, leaving 4 bases between. This CDR3 is 11 amino acids long. The CDR3 coding sequence is TGTGCCAGCCCGACTGGAAACACCATATATTTT. Its translation is CASPTGNTIYF.

The rearrangement joins TRBV3-1 (or the pseudogene TRBV3-2) to TRBJ2-7; unclear D gene. CDR3 size: 14 residues. The V and J ends lost 3 bases and 0 bases respectively, with 9 bases between them. Germline assignment: CDR1 LGHDT and CDR2 YNNKEL (reference sequence). The CDR3 spells CASSHQRSSYEQYF. The CDR3 DNA sequence: TGTGCCAGCAGCCATCAACGCAGCTCCTACGAGCAGTACTTC.

CDR3 sequence: CASSREALDPVRNEKLFF. DNA for the CDR3: TGCGCCAGCAGCCGGGAGGCCTTAGATCCTGTACGAAATGAAAAACTGTTTTTT. The chain uses TRBV4-1 and TRBJ1-4; no reliable D call. Trimming pared 4 bases from V and 5 bases from J, leaving 23 bases between. This CDR3 is 18 amino acids long. CDR1 is MGHRA, CDR2 YSYEKL, per germline.

The genes are TRBV7-9 and TRBJ1-1; D ambiguous. This CDR3 region has 14 residues. V dropped 6 bases and J dropped 0 bases, with 11 bases sitting between them. Germline loops: CDR1 SEHNR, CDR2 FQNEAQ (reference sequence). CDR3 region: CASSYTRVNTEAFF. Here the CDR3 DNA reads TGTGCCAGCAGTTATACCCGGGTGAACACTGAAGCTTTCTTT.

This clone has more than one count but fewer than ten. CDR3 coding DNA: TGTGCCAGCAGTGAGGAAACCGGGGAGCTGTTTTTT. It specifies CASSEETGELFF. This chain uses TRBV25-1 with TRBJ2-2; no definite D call. CDR1 and CDR2 from the germline V gene are MGHDK and SYGVNS. CDR3 length equals 12 residues. V was pared by 3 bases and J by 5 bases, with 4 bases between.

The genes are TRBV4-2 and TRBJ2-1, with D possibly being TRBD2 (7 bases). This CDR3 region has 15 residues. Germline V lookup: CDR1 LGHNA, CDR2 YNFKEQ. The ends were cut back, 0 bases at V and 7 bases at J, with 13 bases in the middle. CDR3 bases: TGTGCCAGCAGCCAAGAAGGGGGGGCCAGAAATGAGCAGTTCTTC. It encodes CASSQEGGARNEQFF.

The chain couples TRBV2 to TRBJ2-1; 8 bases agree with TRBD2. J was trimmed by 4 bases and V by 7 bases; bases with no gene match: 9. The germline V gene encodes CDR1 SNHLY and CDR2 FYNNEI. This CDR3 comprises 15 residues. CDR3 DNA: TGTGCCAGCACGGGACGCGGGAGGACATACAATGAGCAGTTCTTC. Its translation: CASTGRGRTYNEQFF.

This sequence joins TRBV3-1 (or the pseudogene TRBV3-2) and TRBJ1-4, with D tentatively TRBD1 (6 bases). The germline CDR1 and CDR2 sequences are LGHDT and YNNKEL (reference sequence). Trimming left V 0 bases short and J 8 bases short, with 19 bases between. The CDR3 has 17 residues. The CDR3 DNA follows: TGTGCCAGCAGCCAAGAATACGGGGGGCGCGGAAAGGAAAAACTGTTTTTT. Its protein is CASSQEYGGRGKEKLFF.

A single count supports this clone. The chain carries TRBV11-2 and TRBJ2-7, with a tentative D call TRBD2 (6 bases). Germline V gene sequence: CDR1 SGHAT, CDR2 FQNNGV. CDR3 length equals 14 residues. Trimming pared 5 bases from V and 2 bases from J, leaving 13 bases between. The CDR3 region has the DNA TGTGCCAGCAGCCCTCGGGACTGGGCCTACGAGCAGTACTTC. It translates to CASSPRDWAYEQYF.

J is TRBJ2-3 and V is TRBV7-9; TRBD2 matches 9 bases. There are 16 residues in the CDR3. The germline gives CDR1 SEHNR, CDR2 FQNEAQ (reference sequence). The trim removed 4 bases at V and 6 bases at J, leaving 11 bases unmatched. CDR3 nucleotides: TGTGCCAGCAGCTCCAAAGCGGGGGGCCTTCGTGATACGCAGTATTTT. Amino acid sequence: CASSSKAGGLRDTQYF.

The V call is TRBV28, the J call TRBJ1-5; TRBD1 aligns across 7 bases. CDR3 length: 14 amino acids. J gave up 6 bases and V 5 bases, and 7 bases lay outside the gene matches. Per germline, CDR1 MDHEN and CDR2 SYDVKM. The CDR3 DNA sequence: TGTGCCAGCAGTGGGAGACAGGGAAGTCAGCCCCAGCATTTT. Protein sequence: CASSGRQGSQPQHF.

This clone was observed a few times. V is TRBV27 and J is TRBJ2-7; tentatively, D is TRBD1 or TRBD2 (5 bases each). The CDR3 sequence is 14 residues long. V was trimmed by 6 bases and J by 2 bases, leaving 14 bases between them. Per the germline V gene, CDR1 is MNHEY and CDR2 is SMNVEV (reference sequence). CDR3 nucleotide sequence: TGTGCCAGCAGCTCCGGGACCTCACCCTACGAGCAGTACTTC. This translates into CASSSGTSPYEQYF.

The J gene is TRBJ2-1, the V gene TRBV10-2; D may be TRBD1 (6 bases). The CDR3 is 14 amino acids. Germline V gene sequence: CDR1 WSHSY, CDR2 SAAADI. V gave up 7 bases and J gave up 3 bases, with 13 bases separating them. The DNA of the CDR3 is TGCGCCAGCAAGGGGGTATCGATCTACAATGAGCAGTTCTTC. It codes for CASKGVSIYNEQFF.

The chain uses TRBV25-1 and TRBJ2-3; D remains ambiguous. Trimming shortened V by 8 bases and J by 8 bases, and 11 bases separated the two germline ends. Germline CDR1 reads MGHDK; CDR2 reads SYGVNS. The CDR3 consists of 11 residues. The CDR3 loop is CASAIGGTQYF. The DNA of the CDR3 is TGTGCCAGCGCCATTGGCGGTACGCAGTATTTT.

The gene calls are TRBV28 and TRBJ2-7, with D uncertain. V was clipped by 10 bases and J by 8 bases, with 15 bases between them. CDR1 MDHEN and CDR2 SYDVKM come from the germline V gene. The CDR3 contains 11 residues. The DNA of the CDR3 is TGTGCCACCACCCTGGACGGAAAGCAGTACTTC. It yields the protein CATTLDGKQYF.

About this clone: Distinct nucleotide sequences in the sample also encode this CDR3. The chain carries TRBV28 and TRBJ1-1; no reliable D call. The CDR3 sequence is 12 residues long. Trimming shortened V by 3 bases and J by 4 bases, and 6 bases separated the two germline ends. CDR1 is MDHEN, CDR2 SYDVKM, per germline. For the CDR3, the DNA is TGTGCCAGCAGTTTGGTGACCACTGAAGCTTTCTTT. It specifies CASSLVTTEAFF.

This rearrangement joins TRBV5-4 to TRBJ2-3; 10 bases line up with TRBD1. The V segment lost 1 base and the J segment 4 bases; nucleotides outside the gene matches: 9. The length of the CDR3 is 17 residues. Per the germline V gene, CDR1 is SGHNT and CDR2 is YYREEE (reference sequence). CDR3 in amino acids: CASSLTGTGVWSDTQYF. The DNA of the CDR3 is TGTGCCAGCAGCTTGACCGGGACAGGGGTTTGGTCAGATACGCAGTATTTT.

This clone was seen many times. The V gene is TRBV2, the J gene TRBJ1-1; D might be TRBD1 (6 bases). V shed 8 bases and J shed 11 bases, with 12 bases lying between them. Germline V CDR1 and CDR2: SNHLY, FYNNEI. The length of the CDR3 is 10 residues. CDR3 in amino acids: CASRRGRAFF. CDR3 DNA sequence: TGTGCCAGCCGCCGGGGGCGGGCTTTCTTT.

The chain couples TRBV27 to TRBJ2-1; the match to TRBD1 covers 7 bases. The CDR3 has 15 amino acids. Germline CDR1 is MNHEY and CDR2 is SMNVEV (reference sequence). With 5 bases clipped from V and 2 bases from J, the junction kept 6 bases outside the gene matches. The CDR3 is CASSPRTGPYNEQFF. The CDR3 nucleotides read TGTGCCAGCAGTCCCCGGACAGGTCCCTACAATGAGCAGTTCTTC.